Detailed here is one T cell receptor (beta chain). This sample is drawn from a study of blood T cell repertoires in COVID-19. The germline gives CDR1 SQVTM, CDR2 ANQGSEA. The J segment lost 2 bases and the V segment lost 6 bases, leaving 6 bases of the junction unmatched. The CDR3 contains 13 residues. The protocol was immunoSEQ multiplex PCR, while the TCRdb copy is restricted to in-frame clones and leaves out a portion. Of approximately 140,000 clones listed, around 90% are singletons. This clonotype was obtained from a woman aged 60-70 years with active or convalescent COVID-19. The chain recombines TRBV29-1 with TRBJ1-1, with 7 bases that match TRBD1. Sample: peripheral blood. CDR3 in DNA: TGCAGCGTCCTGACAGGGCCAAACACTGAAGCTTTCTTT. It codes for CSVLTGPNTEAFF.